The source of this T cell receptor (beta chain) is a study of cytomegalovirus exposure and HLA in healthy donors (dated 2017 in TCRdb). For context, the study as a whole: In an earlier analysis of 587 of the donors, about 270 Gb of sequence data and 95 million to 130 million unique TCR beta sequences from roughly 200 million T cells were reported. An early release covering some 640 HLA-typed donors comprised about 300 gigabases of sequencing data and tens of millions of unique TCR sequences. In a later analysis, previously published TCR beta repertoires from 670 or so donors were re-analyzed and high-resolution HLA genotyping was added so that TCR occurrence patterns could be studied. The genetic ancestry cluster associated with self-reported Caucasian donors included 81% of the roughly 400 genotyped donors. The study was designed to test whether signatures of past pathogen exposure could be identified by cataloging public T cell receptors. Typing coverage differed by locus: A, B, C, DRB1 and DQB1 were typed in roughly 620-630 donors, DQA1 in about 550, DPA1 in some 570, and DPB1 in about 450. Because of strong linkage in the cohort, roughly five DR-DQ haplotypes were treated as single units for association and clustering. Rather than using new phenotypic data, the later analysis identified candidate immune exposures from TCR beta sequences and from how often those sequences occurred across donors. To predict cytomegalovirus infection status, the study brought together high-throughput TCR immunosequencing, statistical association of individual TCRs with disease status, and machine learning. HLA typing covered class I and class II loci at four-digit resolution. In an earlier analysis of roughly 600 of the donors, high-throughput TCR beta sequencing was used to judge whether each TCR beta V gene segment behaved as functional or pseudogenic. On average, roughly 200,000 unique TCR beta nucleotide sequences were sequenced per donor among 350 to 400 genotyped donors of the cohort, with 15% to 20% of those sequences being non-productive. The study profiled the T cell repertoires of approximately 700 subjects by immunosequencing and related them to cytomegalovirus serostatus. A later genetic analysis took genome-wide SNP genotypes for about 60% of the roughly 670 donors and used that subset as a discovery cohort. Along with the roughly 700-subject first cohort, a separate validation cohort of over a hundred different subjects was used. Every discovery cohort repertoire had been produced on one sequencing platform. Donor age, sex, ethnicity and CMV serostatus were collected together with the repertoire data.

The cohort was made up of about 670 healthy bone marrow donors. At the time of sampling, every cohort member was nominally healthy, though immune exposures that went unrecorded were likely present. The donor tested CMV seronegative and was one of the 352 seronegative cohort members. Every donor gave a peripheral blood sample, and the peripheral blood mononuclear cells from that sample were used for TCR beta sequencing. The Qiagen DNeasy Blood Extraction Kit was used to extract genomic DNA from the blood cell samples. With respect to this clone: Its binding antigen is unknown. No per-base quality is available; no much larger clone lies one base away.

Including cysteine and phenylalanine, the CDR3 has 15 amino acids. The only DNA kept is the CDR3, 45 bases in frame from the first base. V sheds 7 bases and J sheds 2 bases, leaving 17 bases between their ends. The germline V gene encodes CDR1 SNHLY and CDR2 FYNNEI. The library was made by the immunoSEQ multiplex PCR assay. A mixture of 60 forward primers for TCR Vbeta segments and 13 reverse primers for TCR Jbeta segments was used in the multiplex PCR. The CDR3 region of rearranged TCR beta genes was amplified from genomic DNA by a multiplex PCR assay. The Illumina HiSeq System was used to sequence the amplified TCR beta libraries as 87-base-pair reads. Processing in the source paper ran as follows. Across the roughly 700 repertoires, a later analysis counted approximately 75 million unique TCR beta chains, 8.5 million to 12 million of which were shared by at least two donors. A nearest-neighbor algorithm error-corrected the raw reads and collapsed the reads into unique sequences, merging closely related sequences to remove PCR and sequencing errors. CDR3 sequences were aligned to IMGT reference sequences to assign V, D and J gene segments. For a sequence to be retained, a match of at least six nucleotides to both a V gene segment and a J gene segment was required. A rearrangement counted as productive if the CDR3 had no stop codons and remained in frame with V and J, and every other rearrangement counted as non-productive. CDR3 was defined by IMGT convention, running from the second conserved V-encoded cysteine to the conserved J-encoded phenylalanine. In an earlier analysis of approximately 500 of the donors, sequences lacking an unambiguous match to a single V gene segment were excluded. An earlier analysis of 550 to 650 of the donors classified V segments as functional when productive rearrangements were above 56.7% and as segregating when the standard deviation between donors was above 5%. A statistical classification framework was built for diagnosing cytomegalovirus status from the catalog of TCR beta chain sequences. V and J gene assignment, in a later analysis, came from comparing TCR nucleotide sequences with IMGT/GENE-DB human TR gene sequences. Using the TCRdist pipeline, a later analysis assigned CDR3 sequences along with most-parsimonious VDJ recombination scenarios. In a later analysis, each TCR beta chain was defined by its CDR3 amino acid sequence together with its V-gene family, and reads lacking a unique V-gene family were excluded. A later analysis removed 592 highly shared, low-generation-probability nucleotide sequences to deal with suspected cross-contamination and a sequencing artifact. A later analysis calculated a clonal expansion index for each public chain from normalized within-repertoire ranks of inferred template counts. In a later analysis, generation probabilities were computed using a VDJ recombination model fitted to out-of-frame rearrangements, and the results were checked against IGoR. Hypergeometric tests were used in a later analysis to score TCR-TCR, TCR-HLA and TCR-CMV co-occurrence, with a repertoire-size bias correction applied to the TCR pairs. False discovery rates were estimated in a later analysis by permuting HLA or CMV assignments 20 times. In a later analysis, co-occurring TCRs were grouped with DBSCAN, and TCRdist sequence similarity was added when clustering was performed within HLA-allele-positive subsets. Co-occurrence clustering excluded repertoires with fewer than 30,000 or more than 120,000 public chains, plus five with anomalous nucleotide sharing. TCRdb carries this immuneACCESS record with in-frame sequences only. Its versions omit some clonotypes, under half of them owing to an unresolved V gene in the studies checked, with the rest unexplained. Clone size and the V and J calls come from that table; the DNA yielded D and trimming. In this sample the table shows 150,000 to 200,000 clones, about 90% of which occur a single time. Around 1% of the sample is in the top ten clones.

Summary of the overall study and its limitations: Because counts were too low, around 17 rarely observed V segments, including chromosome 9 orphons, were left out of the earlier analysis of about 500 of the donors. Because the 87-base-pair reads could not distinguish some IMGT-functional V segments, including TRBV6-2 and TRBV6-3, those segments were excluded. CMV serostatus was the only immune exposure information available for the cohort. Several of the top co-occurrence clusters appeared to be linked to parvovirus B19, influenza, CMV and Epstein-Barr virus, according to a later analysis. Most TCR sequences were seen in very few donors, while some public TCRs were found in many individuals. The classifier was reported to diagnose cytomegalovirus status with high specificity and sensitivity in both the original and validation cohorts. A few of the identified cytomegalovirus-associated TCR beta chains were confirmed in vitro to be specific for cytomegalovirus antigens. In an earlier analysis of about 550 of the donors, most TCR beta V segments were observed in productive rearrangements about 87% or about 30% of the time, broadly matching IMGT annotations. In a later analysis, TCR association rates were found to vary across HLA loci, with the most associated TCRs seen for DRB1 alleles and the fewest for HLA-C alleles. It was suggested by the authors that the approach could potentially be generalized to other disease states and immunological phenotypes. HLA typing was unavailable for some donors at each locus, so association tests used only the typed subset. In a later analysis, around 17,000 TCR beta sequences were associated with specific HLA alleles at a false discovery rate of 0.05. A total of 150 or so TCR beta chains were listed by the study as associated with cytomegalovirus. A later genetic analysis reported fewer N-insertions in productive TCRs among donors in an Asian-associated ancestry cluster than the roughly 690-donor mean. According to a later analysis, most CMV-associated TCR beta chains appeared to be HLA-restricted, and the HLA associations seemed to be driven largely by CMV exposure. Linkage disequilibrium might explain the correlated functional status among segregating V segments, but an unknown experimental factor could not be excluded. The sequencing pipeline was judged likely to have produced a cluster of highly shared sequence variants as a technical artifact. V-gene and J-gene trimming of TCR beta chains was associated with a missense DCLRE1C variant in a later genetic analysis, and the association was replicated in an independent cohort. This cohort had only TCR beta chains sequenced, and the lack of alpha or paired-chain data limited which features could be detected. Strong co-occurrence of HLA alleles, especially DR and DQ, made assigning TCR associations to individual alleles difficult. A further reported finding was that TCR beta sequences accurately predicted the HLA-A and HLA-B alleles for most subjects in the first cohort. Compared with equally common non-associated chains, HLA-associated TCR beta chains in a later analysis were more clonally expanded and had lower generation probabilities. Roughly uniform sequencing depth across donors was assumed in presence/absence analyses, although this assumption may not hold.

The TCR originated in a boy aged 2 to 10 in good health and CMV-seronegative. The sequencing sample was made of PBMCs. In this chain, TRBV2 is recombined with TRBJ1-2; the D gene is not confidently resolved. The CDR3 protein sequence reads: CASTRKVDPNYGYTF. The DNA is TGTGCCAGCACGCGGAAGGTAGACCCCAACTATGGCTACACCTTC. Where the CDR3 stops, the reference TRBV2 and TRBJ1-2 genes take over; the full variable domain is EPEVTQTPSHQVTQMGQEVILRCVPISNHLYFYWYRQILGQKVEFLVSFYNNEISEKSEIFDDQFSVERPDGSNFTLKIRSTKLEDSAMYFCASTRKVDPNYGYTFGSGTRLTVV.